These 6 T cell receptor beta chains came from one sample sequenced in a study of T cell clonality in common variable immunodeficiency. Clones were sequenced by immunoSEQ multiplex PCR, and TCRdb holds only the in-frame ones, with some missing. Observed in the sample are around 81,000 clones, none of them singletons. Specimen: peripheral blood mononuclear cells. The source is a person between 18 and 75 years old in good health.

This clone was observed many times. The CDR3 is cut off 3 residues early in the read; its end comes from the germline J gene. The chain joins TRBV20-1 to TRBJ2-1, with TRBD2 matching 11 bases. V shed 0 bases, J shed 3 bases, and the junction held 22 bases outside the gene matches. Germline V gives CDR1 DFQATT, CDR2 SNEGSKA (reference sequence). This CDR3 contains 22 residues. Incomplete CDR3 DNA: TGCAGTGCTAGAGATGGCAGGTTAAGGGCTAGCGGGAGGACGAGTCGCTACAATGAG. This sequence encodes CSARDGRLRASGRTSRYNE. The CDR3 in its entirety is CSARDGRLRASGRTSRYNEQFF.

This clone was counted ten times or more. The read ends 3 residues before the CDR3 terminus; that terminus is restored from the germline J gene. This chain links TRBV18 with TRBJ2-7; 8 nucleotides match TRBD1. Germline trimming cut 6 bases from V and 3 bases from J; bases unmatched to any gene: 4. CDR1 KGHSH and CDR2 LQKENI come from the germline V gene. This CDR3 spans 13 amino acids. The sequenced CDR3 bases are TGTGCCAGCTCGCCGACAGGGGACTACGAG. Its translation is CASSPTGDYE. The whole CDR3 sequence is CASSPTGDYEQYF.

This clone has ten or more counts. From the germline J gene comes the end of the CDR3, since the read stops 3 residues before it. The chain carries TRBV12-5 and TRBJ2-1, with 14 positions matching TRBD2. The CDR3 extends over 22 amino acids. V trimming: 0 bases; J trimming: 1 base; junction bases outside the gene matches: 14. Germline V gene lookup returns CDR1 LGHNT and CDR2 FRNRAP. The CDR3 spells CASGLVFLDGTSGSISYNEQFF. Partial CDR3 DNA: TGTGCTAGTGGTTTGGTATTTCTAGATGGGACTAGCGGGAGTATATCCTACAATGAG.

This clone showed up just a few times. The sequence runs out 3 residues before the end of the CDR3; the remainder is reconstructed from the germline J gene. J is TRBJ1-2 and V is TRBV7-2, with D unresolved. CDR1 SGHTA and CDR2 FQGNSA come from the germline V gene. The length of the CDR3 is 12 residues. The CDR3 here is CASSWLTDTYTF. The CDR3 bases that were read are TGTGCCAGCAGCTGGCTCACAGATACC.

In its sample, this clone was seen many times. Read sequence stops 3 residues before the CDR3 end, and the germline J gene provides the missing end. This chain joins TRBV7-3 and TRBJ1-1; possible D gene TRBD1, 5 bases. Germline lookup yields CDR1 SGHTA and CDR2 FQGTGA. With 2 bases removed from V and 3 bases from J, the gap between germline ends came to 10 bases. There are 14 residues in the CDR3. The sequenced CDR3 bases are TGTGCCAGCAGCTTACAGGGTCGGGACACTGAA. Protein sequence: CASSLQGRDTE. The full CDR3 protein is CASSLQGRDTEAFF.

This clone was picked up many times. The CDR3 spells CSVPSDRGVTNEKLFF. CDR3 DNA, as far as it was read: TGCAGCGTTCCCTCGGACAGGGGGGTGACTAATGAAAAA. V and J are TRBV29-1 and TRBJ1-4; TRBD1 aligns across 10 bases. Read data end 3 residues before the CDR3 end; the end is taken from the germline J gene. The CDR3 extends over 16 amino acids. Germline CDR1 reads SQVTM; CDR2 reads ANQGSEA. The junction had 8 bases not matched to a gene; V was cut back by 5 bases and J by 2 bases.